This T cell receptor (beta chain) was captured by sequencing in a study of blood T cell repertoires in COVID-19. The wider study: From the United States, Italy and Spain came samples of acute and convalescent COVID-19. T cells, B-cell-depleted T cells, or PBMCs provided the cDNA or gDNA that served as material.

In the original processing: Counts of nucleated cells, estimated from reference gene primer amplification, were obtained. Only in-frame clones appear in the TCRdb table, and some are missing; sequencing was by immunoSEQ multiplex PCR. The V and J calls and the clone size are those of that table, but D and trimming were determined from the DNA. The table has approximately 45,000 clones, 80% to 90% seen once. This clonotype originated in a woman between 40 and 55 years old with acute or convalescent COVID-19. The sequenced material came from peripheral blood.

The CDR3: CSVEGSGARIGNEQFF. The CDR3 bases are TGCAGCGTTGAGGGATCAGGGGCCAGGATTGGAAATGAGCAGTTCTTC. The V and J genes are TRBV29-1 and TRBJ2-1, with TRBD1 as a possible D gene (6 bases). Germline lookup yields CDR1 SQVTM and CDR2 ANQGSEA. V was cut by 3 bases and J by 7 bases, with 22 bases left in between. CDR3 length equals 16 residues.